A selection of T cell receptor beta chains follows, all from one sample in a study of shared clonotypes between healthy human individuals. This table comes from immunoSEQ multiplex PCR, and its TCRdb copy is limited to in-frame clones, with some not included. The table records around 580,000 clones, 98% of them present only once. Sample: naive CD8+ T cells sorted from blood. The receptor source for this set is a man aged 25-45 years in good health. Both conserved end residues are trimmed from each CDR3. A D gene is named only where the DNA matches it firmly. Some rows have no size entry. The others give once, few or many, or a class for an expanded clone.

v_gene	j_gene	d_gene	abundance	CDR3aa
TRBV4-1	TRBJ2-7	.	.	ASSQGQPSSYEQY
TRBV2	TRBJ2-6	.	.	ASSVSDGYSGANVLT
TRBV28	TRBJ2-7	.	.	ASSSWGPSSYEQY
TRBV7-9	TRBJ1-2	.	.	ASSLGTGANYGYT
TRBV6-1	TRBJ1-1	.	.	ASSVDGNTEAF
TRBV27	TRBJ2-1	.	.	ASSSSRSEQF
TRBV11-2	TRBJ1-2	TRBD1	.	ASSYHRGANYGYT
TRBV6-5	TRBJ1-1	.	.	ASSRGVMRNTEAF
TRBV18	TRBJ1-5	TRBD1	.	ASSQEYRGDQPQH
TRBV5-4	TRBJ2-5	TRBD2	.	ASRTSGQETQY
TRBV5-1	TRBJ2-1	TRBD1	.	ASSMDRGPVDEQF
TRBV9	TRBJ2-7	TRBD2	.	ASSSGDSYEQY
TRBV11-2	TRBJ2-5	.	.	ASSLGQVGLETQY
TRBV6-5	TRBJ2-7	.	.	ASSYGTPGEQY
TRBV7-2	TRBJ1-4	.	.	ASSLNRALNEKLF
TRBV28	TRBJ2-7	.	once	ASRREGYEQY
TRBV27	TRBJ2-7	.	.	ASGLGSYEQY
TRBV29-1	TRBJ1-4	.	once	SVEGQREKLF
TRBV2	TRBJ1-4	TRBD1	.	ASSTDRATNEKLF
TRBV18	TRBJ2-6	.	once	ANSPGPGANVLT
TRBV30	TRBJ1-5	.	.	AWSSLTGGNQPQH
TRBV13	TRBJ1-2	.	.	ASSPREGGLGYT
TRBV13	TRBJ2-7	TRBD2	.	ASSLGAGAAHEQY
TRBV19	TRBJ2-1	.	.	ASSQYNEQF
TRBV29-1	TRBJ2-2	.	once	SVVSFSTGELF
TRBV7-6	TRBJ2-7	TRBD1	.	ASSLDLGTGATYEQY
TRBV6-1	TRBJ1-1	.	.	ASSNPGHANTEAF
TRBV30	TRBJ2-7	.	.	AWSLRGYEQY
TRBV2	TRBJ2-7	.	.	AAETGGYEQY
TRBV5-5	TRBJ2-3	.	.	ASSLRLPSRTDTQY
TRBV7-6	TRBJ2-7	.	.	ASSFGETYEQY
TRBV6-5	TRBJ2-5	.	.	ASSYSTGEQETQY
TRBV30	TRBJ1-4	.	.	ACLPSGVGGEKLF
TRBV2	TRBJ2-3	TRBD1	.	ASSGDREGALGTDTQY